These T cell receptor beta chains were read from a single sample in a study of cytomegalovirus exposure and HLA in healthy donors. Libraries were prepared by immunoSEQ multiplex PCR; TCRdb keeps only in-frame clonotypes and omits some of them. The sample has about 98,000 clones; about 88% are singletons. Sequencing used PBMCs. These receptors all stem from a man aged 18 to 30 in good health and CMV-seropositive. Each CDR3 is given with its conserved first and last residue. A D gene is named only where the DNA matches it firmly. Expanded clones get a size class; other rows say once, few or many, or leave the size out.

j_gene,abundance,v_gene,d_gene,CDR3nt,CDR3aa
TRBJ2-1,once,TRBV10-2,TRBD2,TGCGCCAGCAGTGGGAGGGGACTAGCGGGGACTTCCTACAATGAGCAGTTCTTC,CASSGRGLAGTSYNEQFF
TRBJ1-5,NA,TRBV9,TRBD1,TGTGCCAGCAGCTTCACAGGGGGCCGACCCCAGCATTTT,CASSFTGGRPQHF
TRBJ2-3,NA,TRBV7-3,NA,TGTGCCAGCAGACCCCCGGGCACAGATACGCAGTATTTT,CASRPPGTDTQYF
TRBJ2-1,NA,TRBV5-1,NA,TGCGCCAGCAGGCCCCCGTCGGGGACTCAGGACAATGAGCAGTTCTTC,CASRPPSGTQDNEQFF
TRBJ1-3,NA,TRBV6-1,NA,TGTGCCAGCAGTGACGCCATCGGTGGAAACACCATATATTTT,CASSDAIGGNTIYF
TRBJ2-7,NA,TRBV7-8,TRBD1,TGTGCCAGCAGCTTATGGTTGACAGGGATCGACGAGCAGTACTTC,CASSLWLTGIDEQYF
TRBJ2-7,NA,TRBV6-5,NA,TGTGCCAGCAGCTCCACACAGGGTACGGGTTTTCAGCAGTACTTC,CASSSTQGTGFQQYF
TRBJ2-2,once,TRBV5-6,NA,TGTGCCAGCAGCTTTGACATCGTCACCGGGGAGCTGTTTTTT,CASSFDIVTGELFF
TRBJ2-7,NA,TRBV7-2,TRBD1,TGTGCCAGCAGCACGGGACAGGGAATGTGGTACGAGCAGTACTTC,CASSTGQGMWYEQYF
TRBJ2-7,NA,TRBV29-1,TRBD1,TGCAGCGCCAGACAGGGAACCTACGAGCAGTACTTC,CSARQGTYEQYF
TRBJ2-2,once,TRBV27,TRBD2,TGTGCCAGCAGTCCCGGGACTAGCGGGAGGGCCGTGACCGGGGAGCTGTTTTTT,CASSPGTSGRAVTGELFF
TRBJ2-7,NA,TRBV19,TRBD1,TGTGCCAGTAGTATGGGGACAGGGTTAACCTACGAGCAGTACTTC,CASSMGTGLTYEQYF
TRBJ2-3,once,TRBV5-1,NA,TGCGCCAGCAGGGAGGGCCATAGCACAGATACGCAGTATTTT,CASREGHSTDTQYF
TRBJ2-2,NA,TRBV7-8,TRBD1,TGTGCCAGCAGCTTCCCGGGACAGGGGGCCTCCGCGAACACCGGGGAGCTGTTTTTT,CASSFPGQGASANTGELFF
TRBJ2-3,NA,TRBV9,TRBD2,TGTGCCAGCAGCTTACAAGCGGGGGGGCTGGGAGATACGCAGTATTTT,CASSLQAGGLGDTQYF
TRBJ2-7,NA,TRBV7-2,TRBD1,TGTGCCAGCAGCTTATCCCGGACAGGGGCGCTGGAGCAGTACTTC,CASSLSRTGALEQYF
TRBJ2-6,NA,TRBV7-9,TRBD1,TGTGCCAGCAGTCCCTCAGCACAGGGGGACTCTGGGGCCAACGTCCTGACTTTC,CASSPSAQGDSGANVLTF
TRBJ2-1,NA,TRBV4-3,TRBD2,TGCGCCAGCAGCCAAGATCATCCTAGCGGCTCCTACAATGAGCAGTTCTTC,CASSQDHPSGSYNEQFF
TRBJ2-7,NA,TRBV2,NA,TGTGCCAGCACCGCCAGGGGGATTAGCGGGAAAGGCGAGCAGTACTTC,CASTARGISGKGEQYF
TRBJ2-2,NA,TRBV18,NA,TGTGCCAGCTCACCAGTCGCCGGGGAGCTGTTTTTT,CASSPVAGELFF
TRBJ2-1,NA,TRBV7-2,TRBD2,TGTGCCAGCAGCTTAGCAGAACTAGCGACCTCCGGAAATGAGCAGTTCTTC,CASSLAELATSGNEQFF
TRBJ2-7,NA,TRBV4-1,NA,TGCGCCAGCAGCCAGCTGACAGGGACTTCCTACGAGCAGTACTTC,CASSQLTGTSYEQYF
TRBJ1-2,once,TRBV6-5,TRBD1,TGTGCCAGCAGTTACTCCCCTCAGGGGGCTAACTATGGCTACACCTTC,CASSYSPQGANYGYTF
TRBJ2-1,NA,TRBV29-1,TRBD2,TGCAGCGTGACTAGCGGGAGGGCCCTGTATTCTAATGAGCAGTTCTTC,CSVTSGRALYSNEQFF
TRBJ2-7,NA,TRBV9,TRBD2,TGTGCCAGCAGCCCCCTGTCTAGCGGAACCTACGAGCAGTACTTC,CASSPLSSGTYEQYF
TRBJ1-1,NA,TRBV27,NA,TGTGCCAGCAGTTTATCCCCCCGGGTAAGCACTGAAGCTTTCTTT,CASSLSPRVSTEAFF
TRBJ2-4,NA,TRBV6-1,NA,TGTGCCAGCAGTGAATTGTCTTCCCTCTTTGACATTCAGTACTTC,CASSELSSLFDIQYF
TRBJ1-1,NA,TRBV6-4,NA,TGTGCCAGCAGTGATCAGGCGAACACTGAAGCTTTCTTT,CASSDQANTEAFF
TRBJ2-3,NA,TRBV27,TRBD1,TGTGCCAGCAGTTCCAAACCAGACAGGGGGGGCACAGATACGCAGTATTTT,CASSSKPDRGGTDTQYF
TRBJ2-1,NA,TRBV4-3,TRBD2,TGCGCCAGCAGCCAAGACCTGCTGGTAGCGGGGGGGCAGGGTGAGCAGTTCTTC,CASSQDLLVAGGQGEQFF
TRBJ2-5,NA,TRBV9,TRBD2,TGTGCCAGCCCGAGGGAGCGGGGGGGGCAAGAGACCCAGTACTTC,CASPRERGGQETQYF
TRBJ2-3,few,TRBV7-9,NA,TGTGCCAGCAGCTGGGGGGTCGACGCAGATACGCAGTATTTT,CASSWGVDADTQYF
TRBJ1-2,NA,TRBV5-1,TRBD1,TGCGCCAGCAGCTATCTGACAGGGGACTATGGCTACACCTTC,CASSYLTGDYGYTF
TRBJ2-7,NA,TRBV5-3,TRBD1,TGTGCCAGAAGCTTGGACTCCGGGACAGGGAACAGCTACGAGCAGTACTTC,CARSLDSGTGNSYEQYF
TRBJ2-5,NA,TRBV7-2,NA,TGTGCCAGCAGCATATTCCACGCAGGGGGGCTTCGAGAGACCCAGTACTTC,CASSIFHAGGLRETQYF
TRBJ1-1,NA,TRBV11-2,NA,TGTGCCAGCAGCTTAGGAGGAGGTTTGACTGAAGCTTTCTTT,CASSLGGGLTEAFF
TRBJ2-7,NA,TRBV5-4,NA,TGTGCCAGCAGCGTTAGGACAACGGGTTACTACGAGCAGTACTTC,CASSVRTTGYYEQYF
TRBJ2-2,NA,TRBV25-1,NA,TGTGCCAGCAGTGCCCGGACAGAGCTGTTTTTT,CASSARTELFF
TRBJ2-7,NA,TRBV5-6,NA,TGTGCCAGCAGCTCAGGGGTGAGCTACGTCGAGCAGTACTTC,CASSSGVSYVEQYF
TRBJ2-7,once,TRBV28,TRBD1,TGTGCCAGCAGTTTAGGGACAGGGGGAACTGAAGAGCAGTACTTC,CASSLGTGGTEEQYF
TRBJ2-1,NA,TRBV6-5,NA,TGTGCCAGCAGTCTGTACAATGAGCAGTTCTTC,CASSLYNEQFF
TRBJ2-7,NA,TRBV6-5,TRBD1,TGTGCCAGCAGTGACAGGGATTACGAGCAGTACTTC,CASSDRDYEQYF
TRBJ2-1,NA,TRBV27,TRBD2,TGTGCCAGCAGTTTGGGGACTAGCGGGGCCACCTACAATGAGCAGTTCTTC,CASSLGTSGATYNEQFF
TRBJ2-1,NA,TRBV7-6,NA,TGTGCCAGCAGTCCGGGCGGGGCATTATACAATGAGCAGTTCTTC,CASSPGGALYNEQFF
TRBJ2-1,NA,TRBV7-9,TRBD2,TGTGCCAGCAGCGCACTAGCGGGGGATTGGGGTGAGCAGTTCTTC,CASSALAGDWGEQFF
TRBJ1-1,NA,TRBV21-1,NA,TGTGCCAGCAGCAATCCTGGGACTCCCCAAGTTTTGACTGAAGCTTTCTTT,CASSNPGTPQVLTEAFF
TRBJ1-1,once,TRBV5-6,NA,TGTGCCAGCAGCTTAAACAGGGCGAAGAACACTGAAGCTTTCTTT,CASSLNRAKNTEAFF
TRBJ2-4,NA,TRBV6-5,TRBD2,TGTGCCACCGGCGGGGGAAACATTCAGTACTTC,CATGGGNIQYF
TRBJ1-2,NA,TRBV7-3,TRBD1,TGTGCCAGCAGCTTAAGGGCAGGGGGCAACTATGGCTACACCTTC,CASSLRAGGNYGYTF
TRBJ1-5,NA,TRBV19,NA,TGTGCCAGTAGTATTGGAGGAGCACAGCCCCAGCATTTT,CASSIGGAQPQHF